The 19 T cell receptor beta chains below all came from one sample that was sequenced in a study of blood T cell repertoires in COVID-19. Clones were read by immunoSEQ multiplex PCR, and TCRdb kept only the in-frame ones, dropping some. The sample contains over 200,000 clones, 65% to 90% of which appear only once. Sample: PBMCs or T cells enriched from blood (not recorded which). These receptors were collected from a man aged 18 to 29 who had recovered from COVID-19.

The chain couples TRBV2 to TRBJ2-1, with D perhaps matching TRBD2 (6 bases). Germline-derived CDR1 and CDR2 are SNHLY and FYNNEI. V lost 7 bases to trimming and J lost 7 bases, with 14 bases between them. This CDR3 is built from 13 residues. CDR3 amino acids: CASTILGLNEQFF. In DNA form, the CDR3 reads TGTGCCAGCACCATCTTAGGACTAAATGAGCAGTTCTTC.

The chain couples TRBV27 to TRBJ2-1; a weak D match, TRBD2 (5 bases). Germline assignment: CDR1 MNHEY and CDR2 SMNVEV (reference sequence). The V end lost 3 bases, the J end lost 9 bases, and 9 bases lay between the germline ends. This CDR3 has 12 amino acids. The CDR3: CASSFRGGEQFF. CDR3 nucleotides: TGTGCCAGCAGTTTTCGTGGAGGTGAGCAGTTCTTC.

V usage is TRBV5-1 and J usage is TRBJ1-1; a weak D match, TRBD1 (5 bases). The germline V gene has CDR1 SGHRS and CDR2 YFSETQ. Trimming stripped 4 bases from V and 4 bases from J, with 14 bases between. This CDR3 has 14 residues. CDR3 region: CASSPAGYGTEAFF. CDR3 bases: TGCGCCAGCAGCCCGGCAGGGTACGGCACTGAAGCTTTCTTT.

The gene calls are TRBV19 and TRBJ2-5; D possibly corresponds to TRBD2 (7 bases). Trimming stripped 4 bases from V and 3 bases from J, with 12 bases between. This CDR3 spans 14 amino acids. CDR1 is LNHDA and CDR2 is SQIVND in the germline V gene (reference sequence). The CDR3 loop is CASSRGGAEETQYF. In nucleotides, the CDR3 is TGTGCCAGTAGTAGGGGGGGGGCAGAAGAGACCCAGTACTTC.

The gene calls are TRBV4-1 and TRBJ1-4, with TRBD1 as a possible D gene (5 bases). CDR1 MGHRA and CDR2 YSYEKL come from the germline V gene. V lost 0 bases and J 8 bases, leaving 7 bases between the germline ends. The CDR3 consists of 13 residues. The DNA for the CDR3 is TGCGCCAGCAGCCAAGATCCAGGGGAAAAACTGTTTTTT. It yields the protein CASSQDPGEKLFF.

The genes are TRBV13 and TRBJ2-7; 8 bases line up with TRBD2. The V and J ends lost 4 bases and 4 bases, in that order; junction bases with no gene match: 6. The CDR3 length is 14 residues. In germline, CDR1 is PRHDT, CDR2 FYEKMQ (reference sequence). DNA for the CDR3: TGTGCCAGCAGCTCGGGACTAGGGGAATACGAGCAGTACTTC. Its protein product is CASSSGLGEYEQYF. Together with reference TRBV13 and TRBJ2-7, the CDR3 gives the full variable domain: AAGVIQSPRHLIKEKRETATLKCYPIPRHDTVYWYQQGPGQDPQFLISFYEKMQSDKGSIPDRFSAQQFSDYHSELNMSSLELGDSALYFCASSSGLGEYEQYFGPGTRLTVT.

Points on this clone: Additional DNA sequences in this sample encode the identical CDR3. The J gene is TRBJ1-5, the V gene TRBV30; a possible D gene is TRBD1 (6 bases). CDR1 and CDR2 (germline): GTSNPN, SVGIG (reference sequence). V lost 2 bases and J lost 4, with 9 bases in between. This CDR3 is built from 13 residues. The CDR3 here is CAWSSQGNQPQHF. CDR3 nucleotides: TGTGCCTGGAGTTCACAGGGAAATCAGCCCCAGCATTTT.

The chain uses TRBV5-8 and TRBJ1-2; D is unresolved. Trimming cost V 6 bases and J 5 bases, with 11 bases left between them. CDR3 length equals 12 residues. CDR1 SGHTS and CDR2 YDEGEE come from the germline V gene. The CDR3 DNA follows: TGTGCCAGCACCCTTGGGAGTTATGGCTACACCTTC. Its protein is CASTLGSYGYTF. Full variable domain (outside the CDR3, taken from reference TRBV5-8 and TRBJ1-2): EAGVTQSPTHLIKTRGQQATLRCSPISGHTSVYWYQQALGLGLQFLLWYDEGEERNRGNFPPRFSGRQFPNYSSELNVNALELEDSALYLCASTLGSYGYTFGSGTRLTVV.

V and J are TRBV6-5 and TRBJ1-2; D gene ambiguous. This CDR3 is built from 13 residues. The germline gives CDR1 MNHEY, CDR2 SVGAGI. The V gene lost 6 bases and the J gene lost 5 bases, with 13 bases spanning the gap. CDR3 sequence reads: CASSSPGYYGYTF. The CDR3 DNA reads TGTGCCAGCAGCTCACCGGGTTATTATGGCTACACCTTC.

The rearrangement uses TRBV12-3 or TRBV12-4 and TRBJ2-1, with TRBD2 identical over 8 bases. The junction had 4 bases not matched to a gene; V was cut back by 6 bases and J by 6 bases. This CDR3 has 13 residues. The CDR3 DNA is TGTGCCAGCAGGCTCGGGGGGGGCAATGAGCAGTTCTTC. Protein product: CASRLGGGNEQFF.

This clone came up a few times. A read error may account for a junction end that differs from germline. The chain has TRBV5-1 and TRBJ1-1; D is unclear. Germline V gene lookup returns CDR1 SGHRS and CDR2 YFSETQ. The CDR3 covers 15 residues. The CDR3 loop is CASSSNPGWNSEAFF. The CDR3 DNA follows: TGCGCCAGCAGCTCGAACCCAGGCTGGAACAGTGAAGCTTTCTTT.

The chain uses TRBV5-1 and TRBJ2-1; maybe TRBD1 (6 bases). V dropped 3 bases and J dropped 2 bases, with 9 bases sitting between them. The length of the CDR3 is 14 residues. Per the germline V gene, CDR1 is SGHRS and CDR2 is YFSETQ. CDR3 DNA: TGCGCCAGCAGCTCCAGGGACACCTACAATGAGCAGTTCTTC. It is translated as CASSSRDTYNEQFF.

The count of this clone is one. The chain combines TRBV24-1 with TRBJ2-1, with 7 bases lining up with TRBD1. The trim removed 3 bases at V and 5 bases at J, leaving 12 bases unmatched. The germline V gene encodes CDR1 KGHDR and CDR2 SFDVKD. The CDR3 totals 17 residues. The CDR3 sequence: CATSDPGQGTANNEQFF. In DNA, the CDR3 is TGTGCCACCAGTGATCCGGGACAAGGGACAGCCAACAATGAGCAGTTCTTC.

The rearrangement uses TRBV10-1 and TRBJ2-2; D gene unclear. CDR1 and CDR2 from the germline V gene are WNHNN and SYGVQD (reference sequence). The CDR3 contains 13 residues. V was cut by 3 bases and J by 6 bases, with 8 bases left in between. CDR3 loop: CASSDSVAGELFF. CDR3 DNA: TGCGCCAGCAGTGACTCAGTCGCCGGGGAGCTGTTTTTT.

The chain is built from TRBV5-5 and TRBJ2-3, with D unclear. The V and J ends lost 0 bases and 6 bases respectively, with 14 bases between them. This CDR3 is 15 amino acids long. Looked up from germline, CDR1 is SGHKS and CDR2 is YYEKEE (reference sequence). The CDR3 nucleotides read TGTGCCAGCAGCTTGGATCCTAGTTTTGGCGATACGCAGTATTTT. This sequence encodes CASSLDPSFGDTQYF.

The chain couples TRBV5-4 to TRBJ2-4; TRBD2 might be the D (5 bases). The length of the CDR3 is 14 residues. CDR1 is SGHNT, CDR2 YYREEE, per germline (reference sequence). V lost 0 bases and J lost 9, with 13 bases in between. CDR3 protein: CASSLEDWSSIQYF. Written as DNA, the CDR3 is TGTGCCAGCAGCTTGGAGGACTGGAGTAGCATTCAGTACTTC.

The chain recombines TRBV28 with TRBJ1-2; D is perhaps TRBD1 (5 bases). Per the germline V gene, CDR1 is MDHEN and CDR2 is SYDVKM. The CDR3 covers 14 residues. The ends were cut back, 8 bases at V and 5 bases at J, with 18 bases in the middle. CDR3 nucleotides: TGTGCCAGCCGAAGGGGCGCGTCTAGGTATGGCTACACCTTC. This translates into CASRRGASRYGYTF.

As DNA, the CDR3 is TGTGCCATCAGAGACTTAAACACCGGGGAGCTGTTTTTT. This encodes CAIRDLNTGELFF. This chain connects TRBV10-3 to TRBJ2-2; D is unresolved. The CDR3 totals 13 residues. Looked up from germline, CDR1 is ENHRY and CDR2 is SYGVKD. Deletions cut 6 bases from V and 2 bases from J, with 7 bases between.

The rearrangement uses TRBV28 and TRBJ2-7; D might be TRBD1 (5 bases). V was cut by 9 bases and J by 0 bases, with 9 bases left in between. Germline V gives CDR1 MDHEN, CDR2 SYDVKM. The CDR3 totals 12 residues. The CDR3 region is CASRQSSYEQYF. The CDR3 region has the DNA TGTGCCAGTAGACAGAGCTCCTACGAGCAGTACTTC. Looking up the rest from reference TRBV28 and TRBJ2-7 gives the full variable domain: DVKVTQSSRYLVKRTGEKVFLECVQDMDHENMFWYRQDPGLGLRLIYFSYDVKMKEKGDIPEGYSVSREKKERFSLILESASTNQTSMYLCASRQSSYEQYFGPGTRLTVT.